The 25 T cell receptor beta chains below were found in one sample sequenced in a study of blood T cells in healthy people across ages. A sample-barcoded 5' primer and a J-beta primer mix were used in a second PCR of roughly 6 to 11 cycles. In TCRdb, the 5' RACE reads were re-called with MiXCR into one record per CDR3 protein. The sample shows more than 800,000 distinct CDR3 sequences, under 45% of them seen only once. Sequencing was carried out using blood. These receptors were obtained from a woman in her sixties in good health.

The chain employs TRBV12-3 or TRBV12-4 and TRBJ1-2; D remains unclear. The V and J ends lost 9 bases and 4 bases respectively, with 21 bases between them. This CDR3 has 15 amino acids. CDR3 in DNA: TGTGCCAGTACTTACGCCCTCACGGCCCCCTATGGCTACACCTTC. Amino acids: CASTYALTAPYGYTF.

J is TRBJ2-5 and V is TRBV6-5, with 7 bases lining up with TRBD2. V lost 11 bases and J lost 7; bases outside the gene matches: 16. The germline CDR1 and CDR2 sequences are MNHEY and SVGAGI. This CDR3 has 14 residues. The CDR3 bases are TGTGCCGTCGCGATCGGGAGGTTTGTCGGGACCCAGTACTTC. Encoded protein: CAVAIGRFVGTQYF.

V and J are TRBV24-1 and TRBJ2-3; D ambiguous. CDR1 and CDR2 (germline): KGHDR, SFDVKD. Trimming left V 5 bases short and J 2 bases short, with 7 bases between. The length of the CDR3 is 13 residues. The CDR3 bases are TGTGCCACCAGTGGCTGGGACACAGATACGCAGTATTTT. This codes for CATSGWDTDTQYF.

This clonotype was detected a few times. The genes are TRBV25-1 and TRBJ2-5, with TRBD2 as a possible D gene (6 bases). Germline V lookup: CDR1 MGHDK, CDR2 SYGVNS. The CDR3 has 15 residues. V was pared by 3 bases and J by 0 bases, with 11 bases between. CDR3 bases: TGTGCCAGCAGTGACAAGCGGGCGTACCAAGAGACCCAGTACTTC. It yields the protein CASSDKRAYQETQYF.

The rearrangement joins TRBV9 to TRBJ1-2, with D perhaps TRBD1 (6 bases). The CDR3 has 15 residues. Germline-derived CDR1 and CDR2 are SGDLS and YYNGEE. V gave up 0 bases and J gave up 1 base, with 10 bases separating them. The CDR3 sequence: CASSVAGDNNYGYTF. Written as DNA, the CDR3 is TGTGCCAGCAGCGTAGCAGGGGACAATAACTATGGCTACACCTTC.

Many counts were recorded for this clonotype. This chain joins TRBV10-3 and TRBJ2-7, with D perhaps matching TRBD2 (6 bases). V lost 2 bases and J lost 5, with 10 bases in between. Germline V gives CDR1 ENHRY, CDR2 SYGVKD. The CDR3 length is 13 residues. The CDR3 loop reads CAISERESNEQYF. CDR3 bases: TGTGCCATCAGTGAGCGGGAGTCCAACGAGCAGTACTTC.

This clonotype appeared once. The V call is TRBV5-1, the J call TRBJ2-5, with D hard to call. V lost 4 bases, J lost 2 bases, and 9 bases lay in between. The CDR3 has 13 residues. From germline, CDR1 is SGHRS and CDR2 YFSETQ. CDR3 nucleotides: TGCGCCAGCAGCGCGGACGCACAAGAGACCCAGTACTTC. Translating gives CASSADAQETQYF.

This clonotype was detected a few times. The CDR3 here is CAIPTNTGELFF. CDR3 sequence (DNA): TGTGCCATTCCTACAAACACCGGGGAGCTGTTTTTT. The J gene is TRBJ2-2, the V gene TRBV10-3; D uncertain. Trimming stripped 9 bases from V and 2 bases from J, with 7 bases between. The CDR3 has 12 residues. Germline loops: CDR1 ENHRY, CDR2 SYGVKD.

In the case of this clonotype: A junction boundary mismatches the germline segment, possibly from a read error. This sequence joins TRBV7-3 and TRBJ2-7; D not resolved. Germline CDR1 is SGHTA and CDR2 is FQGTGA. This CDR3 has 14 amino acids. CDR3 DNA sequence: TGCGCCAGCAGCGTTGAGCCCAACTCCTACGAGCAGTACTTC. It translates to CASSVEPNSYEQYF.

The V call is TRBV7-9, the J call TRBJ1-2; 10 nucleotides agree with TRBD1. In germline, CDR1 is SEHNR, CDR2 FQNEAQ (reference sequence). Unmatched junction bases numbered 4, after V lost 5 bases and J lost 4 bases. This CDR3 spans 14 amino acids. CDR3 in DNA: TGTGCCAGCAGCGCCCGGACAGGGGGCTATGGCTACACCTTC. Amino acids: CASSARTGGYGYTF.

This clonotype appeared a few times. The CDR3 DNA reads as TGCAGCGCGCAGGGCGGGTCCTACAATGAGCAGTTCTTC. It codes for CSAQGGSYNEQFF. The chain is built from TRBV29-1 and TRBJ2-1; either TRBD1 or TRBD2 may fit D (5 bases each). V shed 7 bases and J shed 1 base, with 11 bases lying between them. CDR3 length equals 13 residues. Germline V gene lookup returns CDR1 SQVTM and CDR2 ANQGSEA.

The chain is built from TRBV29-1 and TRBJ2-5; D might be TRBD1 or TRBD2, each matching 6 bases. The germline V gene encodes CDR1 SQVTM and CDR2 ANQGSEA. V dropped 8 bases and J dropped 11 bases, with 30 bases sitting between them. The CDR3 totals 15 residues. The DNA for the CDR3 is TGCAGCTCCCGGGGCGGGGTTGGGGGCGTAAATGAGCAGTACTTC. Encoded protein: CSSRGGVGGVNEQYF.

About this clonotype: Being one base from a much bigger clone, this may be a read error. This chain links TRBV7-2 with TRBJ2-7, with D possibly matching TRBD2 (6 bases). The CDR3 has 14 amino acids. Germline V CDR1 and CDR2: SGHTA, FQGNSA. CDR3: CASKPGLRSDEQYF. CDR3 coding DNA: TGTGCCAGCAAGCCGGGACTGCGCTCCGACGAGCAGTACTTC.

Here the CDR3 DNA reads TGTGCCAGCAGCTTAAGCAGGTTCGGGCCGCTTGCATGGCAGTTCTTC. This gives the protein CASSLSRFGPLAWQFF. The rearrangement joins TRBV7-8 to TRBJ2-1; no clear D gene. CDR3 size: 16 residues. V lost 2 bases and J lost 12, with 23 bases in between. Per germline, CDR1 SGHVS and CDR2 FQNEAQ.

This clonotype appeared a single time. The gene calls are TRBV12-3 or TRBV12-4 and TRBJ1-5; no definite D call. The CDR3 is 14 amino acids. Deletions cut 3 bases from V and 7 bases from J, with 13 bases between. The CDR3 DNA reads TGTGCCAGCAGTTTGGAAGTAGGGAGCCAGCCCCAGCATTTT. Protein product: CASSLEVGSQPQHF.

This chain links TRBV7-6 with TRBJ2-2; D unclear. This CDR3 is 16 amino acids long. The germline V gene has CDR1 SGHVS and CDR2 FNYEAQ. V lost 1 base and J lost 3, with 12 bases in between. CDR3 protein: CASSLGPPVDTGELFF. The CDR3 bases are TGTGCCAGCAGCTTAGGGCCCCCGGTGGACACCGGGGAGCTGTTTTTT.

The chain uses TRBV7-9 and TRBJ1-6; 7 nucleotides match TRBD1. V was pared by 4 bases and J by 7 bases, with 10 bases of the junction left unmatched. CDR3 size: 16 residues. CDR1 SEHNR and CDR2 FQNEAQ come from the germline V gene (reference sequence). The CDR3 loop reads CASSSYRGKGNSPLHF. The DNA of the CDR3 is TGTGCCAGCAGCTCTTACAGGGGTAAAGGGAATTCACCCCTCCACTTT.

As regards this clonotype: The junction and the germline gene differ at one end; a read error may be behind it. The chain employs TRBV29-1 and TRBJ1-2, with 11 bases identical to TRBD1. CDR1 SQVTM and CDR2 ANQGSEA come from the germline V gene. The CDR3 runs 13 residues. The CDR3 nucleotides read TGCAGCGGGACAGGGGGCGCGAACTCTGGCTACACCTTC. Its translation is CSGTGGANSGYTF.

CDR3 protein: CASSFIAMNTEAFF. Written as DNA, the CDR3 is TGTGCCAGCAGCTTTATAGCTATGAACACTGAAGCTTTCTTT. The V call is TRBV7-9, the J call TRBJ1-1, with no clear D. V dropped 3 bases and J dropped 0 bases, with 8 bases sitting between them. Per germline, CDR1 SEHNR and CDR2 FQNEAQ (reference sequence). The CDR3 totals 14 residues.

The rearrangement links TRBV7-9 to TRBJ2-1; perhaps TRBD2 as D (6 bases). Between the trimmed V and J ends, which lost 4 bases and 9 bases, there was a span of 16 bases. The CDR3 totals 14 residues. The germline gives CDR1 SEHNR, CDR2 FQNEAQ (reference sequence). CDR3 sequence reads: CASSSKRAHAEQFF. CDR3 sequence (DNA): TGTGCCAGCAGCTCCAAGCGGGCGCACGCTGAGCAGTTCTTC. The full variable domain, in which reference TRBV7-9 and TRBJ2-1 provide the parts outside the CDR3, is DTGVSQNPRHKITKRGQNVTFRCDPISEHNRLYWYRQTLGQGPEFLTYFQNEAQLEKSRLLSDRFSAERPKGSFSTLEIQRTEQGDSAMYLCASSSKRAHAEQFFGPGTRLTVL.

V and J are TRBV7-9 and TRBJ2-1; unclear D gene. The CDR3 is 16 residues long. Germline V gene data show CDR1 as SEHNR and CDR2 as FQNEAQ (reference sequence). The V end was cut by 5 bases, the J end by 0 bases, with 14 bases between. Here the CDR3 reads CASSQKASSSYNEQFF. CDR3 coding DNA: TGTGCCAGCAGCCAGAAAGCGTCCAGCTCCTACAATGAGCAGTTCTTC.

The chain carries TRBV7-7 and TRBJ2-5; D unclear. V was pared by 2 bases and J by 5 bases, with 12 bases between. The CDR3 is made up of 14 amino acids. The germline gives CDR1 SSHAT, CDR2 FNYEAQ (reference sequence). This chain's CDR3 is CASSLHQGFETQYF. The DNA of the CDR3 is TGTGCCAGCAGCTTACATCAAGGGTTCGAGACCCAGTACTTC.

This chain connects TRBV29-1 to TRBJ2-1, with D hard to call. The CDR3 totals 10 residues. CDR1 is SQVTM, CDR2 ANQGSEA, per germline. The ends were cut back, 6 bases at V and 8 bases at J, with 8 bases in the middle. The CDR3 reads CSVSNYEQFF. DNA for the CDR3: TGCAGCGTATCGAACTATGAGCAGTTCTTC.

There are a few counts of this clonotype. This rearrangement joins TRBV6-1 to TRBJ2-6; 11 positions agree with TRBD2. The CDR3 runs to 18 residues. V lost 6 bases to trimming and J lost 3 bases; unmatched junction nucleotides: 10. CDR1 is MNHNS and CDR2 is SASEGT in the germline V gene. DNA of the CDR3: TGTGCCAGCAGACGGACTAGCGGGTTACGAAGTGGGGCCAACGTCCTGACTTTC. Translating it yields CASRRTSGLRSGANVLTF.

The chain carries TRBV20-1 and TRBJ2-3; D is ambiguous. Germline CDR1 DFQATT, CDR2 SNEGSKA (reference sequence). Trimming removed 5 bases at V and 4 bases at J, with 10 bases between. The CDR3 is 12 amino acids. The CDR3: CSAGKIADTQYF. As DNA, the CDR3 is TGCAGTGCTGGAAAAATTGCAGATACGCAGTATTTT.